What follows describes a single T cell receptor beta chain. Its specificity is not known. This entry is derived from a study of cytotoxic CD8 clonotypes in ibrutinib-treated CLL. Overall study: The patients, some 12 relapsed/refractory and around 15 treatment-naive, included 17 who were IGHV unmutated. Notes on the study in general: Exceeding age-matched healthy donors, baseline clonality also tracked the counts of circulating CD8+ T cells. Sustained-remission and progressing patients had different sampling times.

This CDR3 region has 13 residues. CDR1 LGHNA and CDR2 YSLEER come from the germline V gene. V was shortened by 0 bases and J by 3 bases, with 3 bases between the two germline ends. The planned depth of sequencing spanned 1 in 200,000 to 1 in 1 million T cells. Sequencing was performed with immunoSEQ multiplex PCR; in TCRdb, only in-frame clones are kept and a portion is missing. The data hold approximately 130,000 clones, with around 84% observed a single time. The chain links TRBV4-3 to TRBJ1-5; the D is unclear. This specimen was PBMCs, taken after 24 months of ibrutinib treatment. This receptor was obtained from a human donor with chronic lymphocytic leukemia. DNA for the CDR3: TGCGCCAGCAGCCAAGATATCAATCAGCCCCAGCATTTT. Protein sequence: CASSQDINQPQHF.